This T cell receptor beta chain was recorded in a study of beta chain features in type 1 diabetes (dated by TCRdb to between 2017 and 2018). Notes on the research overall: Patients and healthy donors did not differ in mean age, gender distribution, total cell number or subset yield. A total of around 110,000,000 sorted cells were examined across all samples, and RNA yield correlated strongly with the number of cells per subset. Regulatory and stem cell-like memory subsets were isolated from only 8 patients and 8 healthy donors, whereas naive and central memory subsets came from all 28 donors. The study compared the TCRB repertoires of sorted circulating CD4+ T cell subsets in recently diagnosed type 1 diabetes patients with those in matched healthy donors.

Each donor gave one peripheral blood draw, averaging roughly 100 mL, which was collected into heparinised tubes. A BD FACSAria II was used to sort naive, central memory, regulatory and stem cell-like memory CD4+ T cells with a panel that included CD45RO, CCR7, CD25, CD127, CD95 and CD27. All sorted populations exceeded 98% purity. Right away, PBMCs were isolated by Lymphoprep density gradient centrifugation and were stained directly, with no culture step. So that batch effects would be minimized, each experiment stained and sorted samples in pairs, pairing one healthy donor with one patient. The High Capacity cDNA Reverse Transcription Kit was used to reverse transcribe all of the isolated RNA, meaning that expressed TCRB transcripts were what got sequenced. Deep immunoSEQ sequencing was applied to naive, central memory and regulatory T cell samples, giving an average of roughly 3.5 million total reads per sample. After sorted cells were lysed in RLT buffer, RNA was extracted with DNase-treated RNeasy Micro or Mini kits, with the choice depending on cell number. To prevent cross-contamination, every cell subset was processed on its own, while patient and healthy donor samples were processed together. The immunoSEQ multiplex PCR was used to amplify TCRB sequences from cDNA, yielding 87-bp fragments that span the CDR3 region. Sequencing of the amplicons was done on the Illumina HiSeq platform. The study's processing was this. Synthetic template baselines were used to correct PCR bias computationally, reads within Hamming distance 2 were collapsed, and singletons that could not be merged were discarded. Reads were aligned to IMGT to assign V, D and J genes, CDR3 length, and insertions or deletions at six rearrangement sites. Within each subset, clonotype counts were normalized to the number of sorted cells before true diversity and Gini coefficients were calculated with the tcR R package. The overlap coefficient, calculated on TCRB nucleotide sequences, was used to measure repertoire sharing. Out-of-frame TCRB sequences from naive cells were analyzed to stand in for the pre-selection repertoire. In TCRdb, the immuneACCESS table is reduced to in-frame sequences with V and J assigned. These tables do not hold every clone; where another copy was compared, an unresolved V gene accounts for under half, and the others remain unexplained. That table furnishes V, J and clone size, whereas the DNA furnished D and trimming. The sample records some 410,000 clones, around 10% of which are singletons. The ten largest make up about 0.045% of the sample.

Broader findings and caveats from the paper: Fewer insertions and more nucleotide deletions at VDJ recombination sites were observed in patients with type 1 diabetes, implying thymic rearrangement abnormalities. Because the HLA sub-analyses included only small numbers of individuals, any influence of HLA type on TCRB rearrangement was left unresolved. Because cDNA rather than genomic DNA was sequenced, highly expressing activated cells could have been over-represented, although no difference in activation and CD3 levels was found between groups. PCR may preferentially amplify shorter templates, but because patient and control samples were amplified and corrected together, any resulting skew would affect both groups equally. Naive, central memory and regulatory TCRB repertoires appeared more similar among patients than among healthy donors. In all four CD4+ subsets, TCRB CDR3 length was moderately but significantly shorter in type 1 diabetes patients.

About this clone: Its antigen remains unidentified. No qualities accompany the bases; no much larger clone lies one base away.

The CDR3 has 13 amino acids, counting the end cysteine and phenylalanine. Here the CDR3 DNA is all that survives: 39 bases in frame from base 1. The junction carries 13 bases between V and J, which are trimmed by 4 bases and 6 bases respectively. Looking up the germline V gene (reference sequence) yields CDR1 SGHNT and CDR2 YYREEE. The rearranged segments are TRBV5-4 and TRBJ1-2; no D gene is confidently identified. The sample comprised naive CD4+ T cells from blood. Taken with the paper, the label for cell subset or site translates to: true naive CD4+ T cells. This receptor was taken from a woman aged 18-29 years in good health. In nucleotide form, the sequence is TGTGCCAGCAGCGGGGTGGGAAGGGATGGCTACACCTTC. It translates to CASSGVGRDGYTF.